Below are 13 T cell receptor beta chains sequenced from a single sample in a study of cytomegalovirus exposure and HLA in healthy donors. Primers: 60 Vbeta forward and 13 Jbeta reverse. Clones were sequenced by immunoSEQ multiplex PCR, and TCRdb holds only the in-frame ones, with some missing. The repertoire consists of 150,000 to 200,000 clones, with around 81% occurring once and the leading ten covering about 2%. Sequenced input: PBMCs. All receptors derive from a woman aged 25 to 39 in good health and CMV-seropositive.

CDR3 nucleotide sequence: TGCGCCAGCAGTGAGTCGACAGGGGTTGGCTACACCTTC. Protein: CASSESTGVGYTF. This chain connects TRBV10-2 to TRBJ1-2, with 8 bases aligning to TRBD1. The junction had 1 base not matched to a gene; V was cut back by 0 bases and J by 7 bases. Looked up from germline, CDR1 is WSHSY and CDR2 is SAAADI. The CDR3 loop spans 13 amino acids.

The chain links TRBV7-9 to TRBJ1-6; 7 nucleotides align to TRBD1. CDR3 length: 15 residues. V was pared by 2 bases and J by 5 bases, with 3 bases of the junction left unmatched. Germline V gene lookup returns CDR1 SEHNR and CDR2 FQNEAQ (reference sequence). The CDR3 here is CASSLMTGNNSPLHF. Here the CDR3 DNA reads TGTGCCAGCAGCTTAATGACAGGGAATAATTCACCCCTCCACTTT.

The J gene is TRBJ1-1, the V gene TRBV4-3; 8 bases line up with TRBD1. V gave up 1 base and J gave up 3 bases; unmatched junction bases: 7. The germline V gene has CDR1 LGHNA and CDR2 YSLEER. CDR3 length equals 16 residues. CDR3 loop: CASSQGTGTGHTEAFF. The CDR3 DNA reads TGCGCCAGCAGCCAAGGGACGGGGACAGGACACACTGAAGCTTTCTTT.

This clone appeared once. The chain recombines TRBV2 with TRBJ2-7, with 7 positions matching TRBD1. Germline values: CDR1 SNHLY, CDR2 FYNNEI. The CDR3 length is 12 residues. V lost 5 bases, J lost 7 bases, and 5 bases stayed unmatched. This chain's CDR3 is CASSRQGGEQYF. The CDR3 DNA follows: TGTGCCAGCAGTAGACAGGGCGGTGAGCAGTACTTC.

In nucleotides, the CDR3 is TGTGCCAGCAGACAGGGGTATAATTCACCCCTCCACTTT. Amino acids: CASRQGYNSPLHF. This chain joins TRBV2 and TRBJ1-6, with 7 bases lining up with TRBD1. V gave up 6 bases and J gave up 4 bases; unmatched junction bases: 0. The germline CDR1 and CDR2 sequences are SNHLY and FYNNEI. The CDR3 consists of 13 residues.

This chain uses TRBV29-1 with TRBJ1-5, with D maybe TRBD1 (5 bases). Trimming took 2 bases from V and 1 from J, leaving 6 bases between them. CDR3 size: 13 residues. Germline V gene lookup returns CDR1 SQVTM and CDR2 ANQGSEA. The CDR3 is CSVERGSNQPQHF. CDR3 bases: TGCAGCGTTGAAAGGGGAAGCAATCAGCCCCAGCATTTT.

V usage is TRBV28 and J usage is TRBJ2-5; 10 bases line up with TRBD1. Germline loops: CDR1 MDHEN, CDR2 SYDVKM. This CDR3 is built from 14 residues. The V segment lost 6 bases and the J segment 4 bases; nucleotides outside the gene matches: 5. The CDR3 reads CASRTGGAGETQYF. The CDR3 coding sequence is TGTGCCAGCAGGACAGGGGGCGCAGGAGAGACCCAGTACTTC. Filled out from reference TRBV28 and TRBJ2-5, the complete variable domain reads DVKVTQSSRYLVKRTGEKVFLECVQDMDHENMFWYRQDPGLGLRLIYFSYDVKMKEKGDIPEGYSVSREKKERFSLILESASTNQTSMYLCASRTGGAGETQYFGPGTRLLVL.

V usage is TRBV28 and J usage is TRBJ2-5; 8 nucleotides align to TRBD1. The J call may not be correct, given that the DNA end is closer to TRBJ2-7. The germline CDR1 and CDR2 sequences are MDHEN and SYDVKM. The CDR3 sequence is 14 residues long. Written as DNA, the CDR3 is TGTGCCAGCAGCCGGCAGGGGGCCTTCGCCGAGCAGTACTTC. This encodes CASSRQGAFAEQYF.

The V gene is TRBV28, the J gene TRBJ1-1, with D possibly TRBD1 on 5 matching bases. The CDR3 spans 13 residues. The V gene's germline CDR1 is MDHEN and CDR2 SYDVKM. Between the trimmed V and J ends, which lost 6 bases and 3 bases, there was a span of 11 bases. The CDR3 nucleotides read TGTGCCAGCAGATTCGACAGTGACACTGAAGCTTTCTTT. This gives the protein CASRFDSDTEAFF.

This sequence joins TRBV9 and TRBJ2-5; 8 positions match TRBD1. J was trimmed by 5 bases and V by 0 bases; bases with no gene match: 9. The CDR3 loop spans 16 amino acids. CDR1 is SGDLS, CDR2 YYNGEE, per germline. CDR3 DNA sequence: TGTGCCAGCAGCGTAGGAAGGACAGGGAGAGGGGAGACCCAGTACTTC. It is translated as CASSVGRTGRGETQYF.

The rearrangement uses TRBV4-1 and TRBJ2-2; the D is unclear. Germline V lookup: CDR1 MGHRA, CDR2 YSYEKL. The CDR3 covers 12 residues. V gave up 2 bases and J gave up 5 bases, with 3 bases separating them. The CDR3: CASSQITGELFF. The CDR3 nucleotides are TGCGCCAGCAGCCAAATAACCGGGGAGCTGTTTTTT.

This clone was seen only a few times. A junction end diverges from the germline sequence, so it may reflect a read error. V usage is TRBV7-2 and J usage is TRBJ1-2, with D maybe TRBD1 (5 bases). The CDR3 runs to 12 residues. Germline CDR1 SGHTA, CDR2 FQGNSA. The CDR3 sequence: CASNRGDYSYTF. The DNA for the CDR3 is TGTGCCAGCAACCGAGGGGACTATAGCTACACCTTC.

Regarding this clone: Germline and junction disagree at one end, which may indicate a read error. The chain is built from TRBV10-2 and TRBJ2-2; tentative D call: TRBD2 (6 bases). The CDR3 runs 16 residues. Germline V gene data show CDR1 as WSHSY and CDR2 as SAAADI. The DNA for the CDR3 is TGCGCCAGCAGTCAGTCTGGCGGGGTGAACACCGGGGAGCTGTTTTTT. As protein: CASSQSGGVNTGELFF.